A single sample is the source of the 3 T cell receptor beta chains below, sequenced in a study of OX40 agonist ivuxolimab in advanced cancers. TCRdb's copy holds only in-frame clones and misses some; the assay was immunoSEQ multiplex PCR. The sample lists tens of thousands of clones; roughly 91% were seen once. The specimen comprised CD4+ or CD8+ T cells sorted from blood, sampled in a trial of the OX40 agonist ivuxolimab. The receptors come from an adult with an advanced solid tumor such as melanoma, head and neck, liver or kidney cancer.

The chain joins TRBV6-1 to TRBJ1-1; D gene ambiguous. The V end lost 4 bases, the J end lost 4 bases, and 13 bases lay between the germline ends. This CDR3 has 14 amino acids. In germline, CDR1 is MNHNS, CDR2 SASEGT. For the CDR3, the DNA is TGTGCCAGCAGTGTGAAGGGTAGGATCACTGAAGCTTTCTTT. This translates into CASSVKGRITEAFF.

The rearrangement links TRBV7-2 to TRBJ1-2; D is ambiguous. The CDR3 length is 15 residues. V was cut by 1 base and J by 3 bases, with 12 bases left in between. Germline values: CDR1 SGHTA, CDR2 FQGNSA. The CDR3 is CASSLELDGYYGYTF. In DNA, the CDR3 is TGTGCCAGCAGCTTAGAACTGGACGGATACTATGGCTACACCTTC. The whole variable domain, filled in from reference TRBV7-2 and TRBJ1-2, reads GAGVSQSPSNKVTEKGKDVELRCDPISGHTALYWYRQSLGQGLEFLIYFQGNSAPDKSGLPSDRFSAERTGGSVSTLTIQRTQQEDSAVYLCASSLELDGYYGYTFGSGTRLTVV.

V gene TRBV28 combines with J gene TRBJ1-5; a weak D match, TRBD1 (6 bases). In germline, CDR1 is MDHEN, CDR2 SYDVKM. The CDR3 runs 13 residues. V lost 7 bases and J 4 bases, leaving 11 bases between the germline ends. The chain's CDR3 is CASTWDKNQPQHF. The CDR3 nucleotides read TGTGCCAGCACGTGGGACAAAAATCAGCCCCAGCATTTT.